The 32 T cell receptor beta chains listed next were all sequenced from one sample in a study of cytomegalovirus exposure and HLA in healthy donors. Vbeta (60) and Jbeta (13) primers were used in the PCR. The table came from immunoSEQ multiplex PCR; TCRdb's copy has only in-frame clones and leaves some out. The sample consists of under 150,000 clones, roughly 71% of them appearing once. Sequencing was carried out using PBMCs. The source of these receptors is a woman between 40 and 50 years old in good health and CMV-seronegative.

V and J are TRBV27 and TRBJ1-2; 7 nucleotides match TRBD1. The ends lost 4 bases at V and 3 bases at J; junction bases unmatched: 8. Germline V CDR1 and CDR2: MNHEY, SMNVEV (reference sequence). The CDR3 loop spans 15 amino acids. DNA for the CDR3: TGTGCCAGCAGTTCAGGACAGGCGTTACACTATGGCTACACCTTC. Its translation: CASSSGQALHYGYTF.

The chain links TRBV7-3 to TRBJ1-3; the D gene is possibly TRBD1 (6 bases). The CDR3 is 15 amino acids. The V gene lost 8 bases and the J gene lost 0 bases, with 14 bases spanning the gap. Germline assignment: CDR1 SGHTA and CDR2 FQGTGA. The CDR3 region has the DNA TGTGCCAGCGGAAACGGGGGGGCCTCTGGAAACACCATATATTTT. Its translation is CASGNGGASGNTIYF.

The chain uses TRBV6-5 and TRBJ2-1; the D gene is possibly TRBD2 (5 bases). This CDR3 contains 14 residues. Trimming took off 5 bases at V and 6 bases at J, with 14 bases between the two ends. CDR1 and CDR2 (germline): MNHEY, SVGAGI. The CDR3 region has the DNA TGTGCCAGCAGTCATAAACTAGGCGGCAATGAGCAGTTCTTC. Protein product: CASSHKLGGNEQFF.

Remarks on this clone: The conserved phenylalanine or tryptophan normally closing the CDR3 is absent here, so this likely arose from a read error. The chain has TRBV27 and TRBJ2-4; D is perhaps TRBD1 (5 bases). The germline gives CDR1 MNHEY, CDR2 SMNVEV (reference sequence). V dropped 3 bases and J dropped 8 bases, with 17 bases sitting between them. The CDR3 extends over 15 amino acids. The DNA of the CDR3 is TGTGCCAGCAGTTTGGCAGGGATGAATTTTGACATTCAGTACCTC. Translation gives CASSLAGMNFDIQYL.

This chain links TRBV9 with TRBJ1-2; 7 nucleotides agree with TRBD1. V was clipped by 4 bases and J by 4 bases; unmatched bases: 10. The germline CDR1 and CDR2 sequences are SGDLS and YYNGEE. This CDR3 comprises 15 residues. For the CDR3, the DNA is TGTGCCAGCAGCACCACAGGGGCAGGTGGCTATGGCTACACCTTC. Translating it yields CASSTTGAGGYGYTF. Combining the CDR3 with reference TRBV9 and TRBJ1-2 gives the whole variable domain DSGVTQTPKHLITATGQRVTLRCSPRSGDLSVYWYQQSLDQGLQFLIQYYNGEERAKGNILERFSAQQFPDLHSELNLSSLELGDSALYFCASSTTGAGGYGYTFGSGTRLTVV.

The chain links TRBV28 to TRBJ1-1; D unresolved. Trimming cost V 6 bases and J 3 bases, with 17 bases left between them. This CDR3 is 15 amino acids long. The germline V gene has CDR1 MDHEN and CDR2 SYDVKM. Here the CDR3 reads CASRASPKGDTEAFF. DNA for the CDR3: TGTGCCAGCAGGGCCTCTCCCAAAGGAGACACTGAAGCTTTCTTT.

This chain links TRBV6-4 with TRBJ2-4; D ambiguous. Germline V gene sequence: CDR1 MRHNA, CDR2 SNTAGT. The CDR3 is 16 residues long. Trimming pared 0 bases from V and 3 bases from J, leaving 12 bases between. This chain's CDR3 is CASSDSTTPDKNIQYF. The CDR3 DNA reads as TGTGCCAGCAGTGACTCGACGACTCCAGACAAAAACATTCAGTACTTC.

This clone was detected a few times. The J gene is TRBJ1-3, the V gene TRBV19, with TRBD1 matching 7 bases. CDR3 length equals 17 residues. Per germline, CDR1 LNHDA and CDR2 SQIVND (reference sequence). The V gene end was trimmed by 3 bases and the J gene end by 0 bases; junction bases not matched to a gene: 8. CDR3 nucleotides: TGTGCCAGTAGTATCGGGGACAGAATAATCTCTGGAAACACCATATATTTT. Its protein product is CASSIGDRIISGNTIYF.

The V gene is TRBV19, the J gene TRBJ1-2; perhaps TRBD1 as D (5 bases). This CDR3 comprises 13 residues. Deletions cut 5 bases from V and 4 bases from J, with 11 bases between. Germline-derived CDR1 and CDR2 are LNHDA and SQIVND (reference sequence). CDR3: CASSSRVRYGYTF. CDR3 bases: TGTGCCAGTAGTTCCAGGGTTCGCTATGGCTACACCTTC.

CDR3 sequence reads: CASRTTGTNTGELFF. The DNA of the CDR3 is TGTGCCAGCAGAACTACAGGGACCAACACCGGGGAGCTGTTTTTT. The chain links TRBV28 to TRBJ2-2; tentative D call: TRBD1 (6 bases). Trimming pared 6 bases from V and 2 bases from J, leaving 13 bases between. The length of the CDR3 is 15 residues. From germline, CDR1 is MDHEN and CDR2 SYDVKM.

This clone appeared a few times. V and J are TRBV10-3 and TRBJ2-7; 10 bases are shared with TRBD2. The CDR3 covers 16 residues. J was trimmed by 0 bases and V by 6 bases; bases with no gene match: 8. Germline CDR1 and CDR2: ENHRY and SYGVKD. The CDR3 bases are TGTGCCATCAGCCCGACTAGCGGGCTGAGCTCCTACGAGCAGTACTTC. As protein: CAISPTSGLSSYEQYF.

The rearrangement joins TRBV7-8 to TRBJ1-3, with a possible D match to TRBD1 (6 bases). V lost 1 base, J lost 6 bases, and 10 bases lay in between. Germline V CDR1 and CDR2: SGHVS, FQNEAQ. This CDR3 contains 14 residues. CDR3 amino acids: CASSLVGGENTIYF. In nucleotides, the CDR3 is TGTGCCAGCAGCTTAGTAGGGGGGGAAAACACCATATATTTT.

V and J are TRBV2 and TRBJ2-7; D is perhaps TRBD1 (6 bases). Germline V gives CDR1 SNHLY, CDR2 FYNNEI. Trimming shortened V by 6 bases and J by 0 bases, and 6 bases separated the two germline ends. CDR3 length: 12 amino acids. CDR3: CASRDSSYEQYF. CDR3 bases: TGTGCCAGCAGGGACAGCTCCTACGAGCAGTACTTC.

In nucleotides, the CDR3 is TGCGCCAGCAGCCTTTGGACACACCTGAACACTGAAGCTTTCTTT. Translated: CASSLWTHLNTEAFF. The V and J genes are TRBV4-1 and TRBJ1-1; maybe TRBD1 (5 bases). This CDR3 region has 15 residues. The V gene lost 4 bases and the J gene lost 0 bases, with 12 bases spanning the gap. The germline V gene has CDR1 MGHRA and CDR2 YSYEKL.

In this sample, this clone turned up a few times. This chain connects TRBV18 to TRBJ1-2, with unresolved D. CDR3 length equals 15 residues. Trimming removed 6 bases at V and 6 bases at J, with 20 bases between. Germline-derived CDR1 and CDR2 are KGHSH and LQKENI. The CDR3 nucleotides read TGTGCCAGCTCCCAATCCCGGGGTGCCGATGATGGCTACACCTTC. Its translation is CASSQSRGADDGYTF.

The V and J genes are TRBV7-2 and TRBJ1-1; tentatively, D is TRBD1 (6 bases). CDR3 length: 15 amino acids. CDR1 SGHTA and CDR2 FQGNSA come from the germline V gene. V lost 5 bases and J 7 bases, leaving 20 bases between the germline ends. Written as DNA, the CDR3 is TGTGCCAGCAGCCCCGGACAGAGCACGACCTATGAAGCTTTCTTT. Amino acids: CASSPGQSTTYEAFF. The full variable domain, in which reference TRBV7-2 and TRBJ1-1 provide the parts outside the CDR3, is GAGVSQSPSNKVTEKGKDVELRCDPISGHTALYWYRQSLGQGLEFLIYFQGNSAPDKSGLPSDRFSAERTGGSVSTLTIQRTQQEDSAVYLCASSPGQSTTYEAFFGQGTRLTVV.

This chain joins TRBV7-2 and TRBJ1-2; 8 bases line up with TRBD1. CDR3 length: 14 amino acids. Germline V gives CDR1 SGHTA, CDR2 FQGNSA. Trimming took 3 bases from V and 1 from J; bases not matched to a gene: 1. The DNA for the CDR3 is TGTGCCAGCAGCTTCGACAGGGGTAACTATGGCTACACCTTC. Translating gives CASSFDRGNYGYTF.

On this clone: In the same sample, other DNA sequences code for this CDR3. The chain carries TRBV2 and TRBJ2-3, with D possibly TRBD1 on 6 matching bases. Trimming cost V 0 bases and J 1 base, with 8 bases left between them. The CDR3 has 15 amino acids. Germline V gene data show CDR1 as SNHLY and CDR2 as FYNNEI. The CDR3 protein is CASSEARGGTDTQYF. Here the CDR3 DNA reads TGTGCCAGCAGTGAAGCCAGGGGCGGCACAGATACGCAGTATTTT.

The chain is built from TRBV2 and TRBJ2-1, with 9 positions matching TRBD2. Unmatched junction bases numbered 9, after V lost 3 bases and J lost 6 bases. This CDR3 region has 16 residues. CDR1 is SNHLY and CDR2 is FYNNEI in the germline V gene. The CDR3 bases are TGTGCCAGCAGTGATAAGGGCGGGGGGGCCGTCAATGAGCAGTTCTTC. Translated, it gives CASSDKGGGAVNEQFF.

This sequence joins TRBV15 and TRBJ1-5; 10 bases fit TRBD1. The germline CDR1 and CDR2 sequences are LNHNV and YYDKDF (reference sequence). The CDR3 totals 18 residues. V gave up 1 base and J gave up 3 bases; unmatched junction bases: 9. In nucleotides, the CDR3 is TGTGCCACCAGCAGAGGGGACAGGGGTAAAAGTCCCAATCAGCCCCAGCATTTT. Residues: CATSRGDRGKSPNQPQHF.

This clone appeared once. The chain joins TRBV2 to TRBJ2-3; TRBD1 matches 9 bases. Germline V gene data show CDR1 as SNHLY and CDR2 as FYNNEI. Germline trimming cut 4 bases from V and 4 bases from J; bases unmatched to any gene: 21. The CDR3 totals 20 residues. The CDR3 here is CASSAPPRDRARVRADTQYF. DNA of the CDR3: TGTGCCAGCAGTGCCCCTCCTCGGGACAGGGCTCGGGTTCGGGCAGATACGCAGTATTTT.

The V and J genes are TRBV25-1 and TRBJ1-1; D gene uncertain. Trimming cost V 2 bases and J 0 bases, with 13 bases left between them. Germline loops: CDR1 MGHDK, CDR2 SYGVNS. CDR3 length: 16 residues. CDR3 protein: CASSEGTAPMNTEAFF. Here the CDR3 DNA reads TGTGCCAGCAGTGAAGGAACAGCCCCGATGAACACTGAAGCTTTCTTT.

The V gene is TRBV5-1, the J gene TRBJ2-1, with D perhaps matching TRBD1 (5 bases). Between the trimmed V and J ends, which lost 2 bases and 7 bases, there was a span of 16 bases. Per germline, CDR1 SGHRS and CDR2 YFSETQ. The CDR3 length is 15 residues. DNA for the CDR3: TGCGCCAGCAGCTTCGGCCGAACCAAGGGGAATGAGCAGTTCTTC. Amino acid sequence: CASSFGRTKGNEQFF. Supplemented by reference TRBV5-1 and TRBJ2-1, the full variable domain reads KAGVTQTPRYLIKTRGQQVTLSCSPISGHRSVSWYQQTPGQGLQFLFEYFSETQRNKGNFPGRFSGRQFSNSRSEMNVSTLELGDSALYLCASSFGRTKGNEQFFGPGTRLTVL.

The gene calls are TRBV4-1 and TRBJ2-1; D is unclear. V gave up 1 base and J gave up 9 bases, with 7 bases separating them. CDR3 length: 12 amino acids. Germline V gene lookup returns CDR1 MGHRA and CDR2 YSYEKL. The CDR3 here is CASSQGSGEQFF. As DNA, the CDR3 is TGCGCCAGCAGCCAAGGTAGTGGTGAGCAGTTCTTC.

The chain recombines TRBV4-2 with TRBJ1-4; D unresolved. Germline CDR1 LGHNA, CDR2 YNFKEQ. This CDR3 is 17 amino acids long. Trimming cost V 2 bases and J 0 bases, with 13 bases left between them. In DNA form, the CDR3 reads TGTGCCAGCAGCCAATCCGGGGATATTGCAACTAATGAAAAACTGTTTTTT. As protein: CASSQSGDIATNEKLFF.

This clone was found once. The genes are TRBV7-2 and TRBJ2-3; 9 nucleotides agree with TRBD1. Germline loops: CDR1 SGHTA, CDR2 FQGNSA. The CDR3 runs to 15 residues. Trimming at V came to 6 bases and at J to 4 bases, leaving 8 bases not matched to a gene. The CDR3 nucleotides are TGTGCCAGCAGTCGCCGGGACAGGGACTCAGATACGCAGTATTTT. Amino acid sequence: CASSRRDRDSDTQYF.

The rearrangement links TRBV2 to TRBJ2-7, with D perhaps matching TRBD1 (5 bases). Trimming stripped 0 bases from V and 3 bases from J, with 12 bases between. The germline V gene has CDR1 SNHLY and CDR2 FYNNEI. CDR3 length: 15 amino acids. The DNA for the CDR3 is TGTGCCAGCAGTGAAGCGCAGACAGCAAACTACGAGCAGTACTTC. Translating gives CASSEAQTANYEQYF. The whole variable domain, remainder taken from reference TRBV2 and TRBJ2-7, is EPEVTQTPSHQVTQMGQEVILRCVPISNHLYFYWYRQILGQKVEFLVSFYNNEISEKSEIFDDQFSVERPDGSNFTLKIRSTKLEDSAMYFCASSEAQTANYEQYFGPGTRLTVT.

The V and J genes are TRBV28 and TRBJ1-2; D might be TRBD1 (6 bases). V lost 6 bases to trimming and J lost 2 bases, with 13 bases between them. Germline V gene data show CDR1 as MDHEN and CDR2 as SYDVKM. There are 14 residues in the CDR3. CDR3 in DNA: TGTGCCAGCAGCTCCTACAGGGAAAACTATGGCTACACCTTC. Its translation is CASSSYRENYGYTF.

The chain uses TRBV5-4 and TRBJ2-5; 7 bases are shared with TRBD1. The germline V gene has CDR1 SGHNT and CDR2 YYREEE (reference sequence). Trimming cost V 1 base and J 2 bases; bases outside gene matches: 2. The CDR3 runs 14 residues. CDR3 DNA sequence: TGTGCCAGCAGCTTGAGGACAGGACAAGAGACCCAGTACTTC. As protein: CASSLRTGQETQYF.

The V gene is TRBV6-5, the J gene TRBJ2-3; TRBD1 aligns across 8 bases. CDR1 and CDR2 (germline): MNHEY, SVGAGI. The CDR3 runs to 16 residues. J gave up 3 bases and V 0 bases, and 5 bases lay outside the gene matches. The DNA of the CDR3 is TGTGCCAGCAGTTACTCGGGCAGGGGGCGGACAGATACGCAGTATTTT. It yields the protein CASSYSGRGRTDTQYF.

V and J are TRBV28 and TRBJ2-5; perhaps TRBD2 as D (5 bases). Germline values: CDR1 MDHEN, CDR2 SYDVKM. This CDR3 has 15 residues. Trimming cost V 1 base and J 4 bases, with 13 bases left between them. CDR3 amino acids: CASSLLGFEGETQYF. Written as DNA, the CDR3 is TGTGCCAGCAGTTTATTAGGGTTTGAGGGAGAGACCCAGTACTTC.

This clone was seen once. J is TRBJ1-1 and V is TRBV5-1; possibly TRBD1 for D (6 bases). This CDR3 is built from 14 residues. Germline CDR1 reads SGHRS; CDR2 reads YFSETQ. Trimming stripped 2 bases from V and 4 bases from J, with 12 bases between. Written as DNA, the CDR3 is TGCGCCAGCAGCTTCACAGGGCAGAGCACTGAAGCTTTCTTT. It codes for CASSFTGQSTEAFF.